The 8 T cell receptor beta chains presented below share a single source sample, sequenced in a study of blood T cell repertoires in COVID-19. Profiled with immunoSEQ multiplex PCR; TCRdb holds only in-frame clones, not every one. The sample lists 470,000 or so clones, 80% to 90% seen once, with approximately 2.9% in the top ten. The sample consisted of peripheral blood. These receptors all come from a human donor in a cohort sampled during active COVID-19.

V gene TRBV19 combines with J gene TRBJ1-6; D may be TRBD1 (5 bases). The CDR3 is 15 amino acids. V was pared by 7 bases and J by 7 bases, with 17 bases between. CDR1 is LNHDA and CDR2 is SQIVND in the germline V gene (reference sequence). CDR3 nucleotides: TGTGCCAGTACGGTCATGCGACAGCTGAATTCACCCCTCCACTTT. Its protein product is CASTVMRQLNSPLHF.

The rearrangement links TRBV7-3 to TRBJ2-2; TRBD2 aligns across 15 bases. Trimming removed 6 bases from V and 7 bases from J; junction bases left unmatched: 6. The CDR3 is 16 residues long. Looked up from germline, CDR1 is SGHTA and CDR2 is FQGTGA. CDR3 sequence: CASSKGLAGGFGELFF. The CDR3 DNA is TGTGCCAGCAGTAAGGGACTAGCGGGAGGATTCGGGGAGCTGTTTTTT.

The chain uses TRBV11-2 and TRBJ2-7, with 7 bases aligning to TRBD1. V lost 2 bases to trimming and J lost 5 bases; unmatched junction nucleotides: 6. Germline V gives CDR1 SGHAT, CDR2 FQNNGV. This CDR3 spans 14 amino acids. DNA for the CDR3: TGTGCCAGCAGCTTAAACGTCCAGGGGGACGAGCAGTACTTC. Residues: CASSLNVQGDEQYF.

This clone was seen many times. The CDR3 region has the DNA TGTGCCACCAGCAGAGATAGGACAGATTCACCCCTCCACTTT. This translates into CATSRDRTDSPLHF. This chain connects TRBV15 to TRBJ1-6, with D perhaps matching TRBD1 (6 bases). Germline V gene data show CDR1 as LNHNV and CDR2 as YYDKDF (reference sequence). CDR3 length equals 14 residues. Deletions cut 0 bases from V and 8 bases from J, with 8 bases between.

The chain has TRBV27 and TRBJ1-5, with a weak D call TRBD1 (5 bases). The CDR3 is made up of 14 amino acids. CDR1 and CDR2 from the germline V gene are MNHEY and SMNVEV (reference sequence). Trimming stripped 7 bases from V and 0 bases from J, with 10 bases between. CDR3 sequence reads: CASTVGGSNQPQHF. CDR3 nucleotide sequence: TGTGCCAGCACCGTGGGGGGTAGCAATCAGCCCCAGCATTTT.

This chain connects TRBV5-5 to TRBJ2-7; 16 positions match TRBD2. The CDR3 has 16 residues. V was pared by 2 bases and J by 6 bases, with 5 bases of the junction left unmatched. Germline lookup yields CDR1 SGHKS and CDR2 YYEKEE (reference sequence). This CDR3 reads CASSLGTSGRAREQYF. The CDR3 DNA is TGTGCCAGCAGCTTAGGGACTAGCGGGAGGGCGCGCGAGCAGTACTTC.

The chain links TRBV10-2 to TRBJ1-1; 7 bases agree with TRBD1. V was pared by 2 bases and J by 4 bases, with 7 bases of the junction left unmatched. Germline CDR1 reads WSHSY; CDR2 reads SAAADI. This CDR3 contains 15 residues. The CDR3 is CASSETNRGGTEAFF. The CDR3, as DNA: TGCGCCAGCAGTGAGACAAACAGGGGAGGCACTGAAGCTTTCTTT.

For the CDR3, the DNA is TGTGCCTGGAGTGTCTGGACAGGGCATGATCAGCCCCAGCATTTT. It specifies CAWSVWTGHDQPQHF. The J gene is TRBJ1-5, the V gene TRBV30; 8 bases fit TRBD1. Germline CDR1 GTSNPN, CDR2 SVGIG (reference sequence). Trimming took 0 bases from V and 5 from J; bases not matched to a gene: 6. CDR3 length: 15 residues.